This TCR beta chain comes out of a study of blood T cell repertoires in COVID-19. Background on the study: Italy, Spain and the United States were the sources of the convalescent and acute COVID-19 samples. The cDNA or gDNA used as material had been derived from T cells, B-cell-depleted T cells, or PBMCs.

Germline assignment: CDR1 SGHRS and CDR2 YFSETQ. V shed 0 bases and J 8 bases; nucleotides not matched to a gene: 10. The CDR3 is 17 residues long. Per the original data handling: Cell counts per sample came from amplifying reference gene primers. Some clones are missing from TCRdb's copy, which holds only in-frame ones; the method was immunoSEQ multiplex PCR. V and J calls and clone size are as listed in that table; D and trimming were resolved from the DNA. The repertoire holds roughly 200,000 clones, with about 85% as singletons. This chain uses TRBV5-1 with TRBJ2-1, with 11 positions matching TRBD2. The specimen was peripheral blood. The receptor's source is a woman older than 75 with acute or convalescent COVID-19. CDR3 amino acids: CASSLATYTSGSDEQFF. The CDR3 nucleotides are TGCGCCAGCAGCTTGGCGACCTATACTAGCGGGAGCGATGAGCAGTTCTTC.